Sequencing of this T cell receptor (beta chain) was carried out in a study of CXCR3-negative and CXCR3-positive naive CD8 T cells. Study-wide background: Per library, roughly 1.4 +/- 0.3 million reads; roughly 150 million TRB reads overall.

Overall study results and limits: TRB CDR3 properties were used to infer TCR strength, and surface CD5 was comparable between naive subsets. The TRBV-TRBJ usage of naive CXCR3-negative and CXCR3-positive cells was similar, but that of memory cells differed. When CXCR3-positive naive cells were set against CXCR3-negative naive cells, the former had more hydrophobic TRB CDR3s.

With respect to this clonotype: Its specificity is unknown.

Every CD8+ subset sample held a few hundred thousand flow-sorted cells, done in triplicate. Germline assignment: CDR1 MDHEN and CDR2 SYDVKM. This CDR3 contains 13 residues. Libraries of TRB cDNA were made by 5' RACE and carried UMIs. TCRdb reprocessed the 5' RACE reads; each CDR3 protein has one entry and no DNA is given. This sample lists more than 80,000 distinct CDR3 sequences; its ten largest clones have more than 0.35%. The sequence was collected from a human donor in good health. Some clones in this sample may be carry-over from other donors' samples. Sequencing was performed on naive CXCR3+ CD8+ T cells from blood. The sample's subset: CD45RO-CCR7+CD27+CD95- naive CD8+ T cells expressing CXCR3 (TNR3+). This chain connects TRBV28 to TRBJ2-7; TCRdb's assignment of TRBD1 cannot be checked, as there is no DNA. CDR3: CASSFGLGGEQYF.